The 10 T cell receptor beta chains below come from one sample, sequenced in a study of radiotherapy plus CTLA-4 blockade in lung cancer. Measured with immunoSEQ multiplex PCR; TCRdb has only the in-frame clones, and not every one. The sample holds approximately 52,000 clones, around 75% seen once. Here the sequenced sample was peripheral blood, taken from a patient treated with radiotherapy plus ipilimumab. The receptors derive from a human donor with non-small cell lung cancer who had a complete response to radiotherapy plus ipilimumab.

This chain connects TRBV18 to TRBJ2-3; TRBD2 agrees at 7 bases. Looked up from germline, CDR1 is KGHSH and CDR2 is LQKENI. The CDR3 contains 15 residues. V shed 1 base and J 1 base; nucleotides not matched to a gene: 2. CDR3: CASSPQAGRTDTQYF. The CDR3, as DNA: TGTGCCAGCTCACCACAAGCGGGACGCACAGATACGCAGTATTTT.

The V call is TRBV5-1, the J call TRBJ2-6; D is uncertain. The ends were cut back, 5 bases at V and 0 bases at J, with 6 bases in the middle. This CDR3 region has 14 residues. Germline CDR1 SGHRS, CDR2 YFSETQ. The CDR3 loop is CASSPSSGANVLTF. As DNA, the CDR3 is TGCGCCAGCAGTCCCTCCTCTGGGGCCAACGTCCTGACTTTC. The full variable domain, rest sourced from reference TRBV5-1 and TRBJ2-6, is KAGVTQTPRYLIKTRGQQVTLSCSPISGHRSVSWYQQTPGQGLQFLFEYFSETQRNKGNFPGRFSGRQFSNSRSEMNVSTLELGDSALYLCASSPSSGANVLTFGAGSRLTVL.

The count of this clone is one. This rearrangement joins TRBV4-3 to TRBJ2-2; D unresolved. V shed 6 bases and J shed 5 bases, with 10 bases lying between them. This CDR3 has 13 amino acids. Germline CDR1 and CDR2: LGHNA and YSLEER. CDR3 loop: CASSLGATGELFF. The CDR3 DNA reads TGCGCCAGCAGTCTCGGAGCGACCGGGGAGCTGTTTTTT.

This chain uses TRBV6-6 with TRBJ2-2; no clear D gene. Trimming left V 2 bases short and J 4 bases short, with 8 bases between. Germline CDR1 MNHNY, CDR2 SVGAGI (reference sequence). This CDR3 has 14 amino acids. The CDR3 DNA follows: TGTGCCAGCAGTTACGATTGGGCCACCGGGGAGCTGTTTTTT. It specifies CASSYDWATGELFF.

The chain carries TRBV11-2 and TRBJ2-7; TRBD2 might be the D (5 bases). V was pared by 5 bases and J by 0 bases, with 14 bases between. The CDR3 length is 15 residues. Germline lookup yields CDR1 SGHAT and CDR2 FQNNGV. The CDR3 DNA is TGTGCCAGCAGCCCGCTGTTGGGGAGCTCCTACGAGCAGTACGTC. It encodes CASSPLLGSSYEQYV.

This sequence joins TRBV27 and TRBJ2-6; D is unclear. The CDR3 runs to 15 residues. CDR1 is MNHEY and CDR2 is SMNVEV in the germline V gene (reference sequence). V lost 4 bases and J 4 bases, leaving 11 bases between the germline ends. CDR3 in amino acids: CASSSYSRGANVLTF. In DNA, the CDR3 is TGTGCCAGCAGTTCATACAGCAGAGGGGCCAACGTCCTGACTTTC. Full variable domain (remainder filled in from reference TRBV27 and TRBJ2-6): EAQVTQNPRYLITVTGKKLTVTCSQNMNHEYMSWYRQDPGLGLRQIYYSMNVEVTDKGDVPEGYKVSRKEKRNFPLILESPSPNQTSLYFCASSSYSRGANVLTFGAGSRLTVL.

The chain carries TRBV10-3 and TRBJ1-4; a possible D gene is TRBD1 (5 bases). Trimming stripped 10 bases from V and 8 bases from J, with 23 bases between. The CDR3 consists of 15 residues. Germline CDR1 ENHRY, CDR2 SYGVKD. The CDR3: CASSGTGAQGEKLFF. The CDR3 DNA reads TGTGCCAGCAGCGGCACAGGAGCCCAAGGAGAAAAACTGTTTTTT.

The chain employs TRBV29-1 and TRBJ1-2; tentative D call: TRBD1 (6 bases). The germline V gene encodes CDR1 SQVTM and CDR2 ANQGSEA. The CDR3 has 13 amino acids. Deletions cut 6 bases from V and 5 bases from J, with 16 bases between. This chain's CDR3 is CSVPGAGVYGYTF. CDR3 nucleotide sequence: TGCAGCGTCCCAGGGGCAGGGGTATATGGCTACACCTTC.

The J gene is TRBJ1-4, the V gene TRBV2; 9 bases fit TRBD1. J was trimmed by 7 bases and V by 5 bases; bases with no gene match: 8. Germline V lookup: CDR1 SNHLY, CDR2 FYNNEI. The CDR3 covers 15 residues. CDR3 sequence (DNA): TGTGCCAGCAGTCTCCGGGACAGGGTGTCTGAAAAACTGTTTTTT. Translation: CASSLRDRVSEKLFF.

DNA of the CDR3: TGTGCCAGCAGCTGGACTAGCGGGACACATGAGCAGTTCTTC. This translates into CASSWTSGTHEQFF. The V gene is TRBV7-9, the J gene TRBJ2-1; TRBD2 agrees at 12 bases. V gave up 4 bases and J gave up 8 bases; unmatched junction bases: 3. CDR1 is SEHNR and CDR2 is FQNEAQ in the germline V gene (reference sequence). The CDR3 covers 14 residues.